This T cell receptor (beta chain) derives from a study of blood T cell repertoires in COVID-19. About the study: Sites in the United States, Italy and Spain provided acute and convalescent COVID-19 samples. T cells, B-cell-depleted T cells, or PBMCs provided the cDNA or gDNA that served as material.

As originally analysed: It was from reference gene primer amplification that nucleated cell counts were estimated. Sequenced by immunoSEQ multiplex PCR; TCRdb stores in-frame clones only, minus some. Clonal size and the V and J genes are those of that table, whereas D and trimming came from the DNA. The sample contains some 150,000 clones, approximately 80% of which appear only once. The sequenced sample was peripheral blood. The TCR was taken from a human donor in a cohort sampled during active COVID-19.

The CDR3 DNA is TGTGCCAGCAGTTTCGAGGCAGCATCCTACAATGAGCAGTTCTTC. This gives the protein CASSFEAASYNEQFF. V and J are TRBV27 and TRBJ2-1; the D is unclear. Germline V gene lookup returns CDR1 MNHEY and CDR2 SMNVEV (reference sequence). Trimming cost V 3 bases and J 1 base, with 10 bases left between them. The CDR3 sequence is 15 residues long.